These 11 T cell receptor beta chains were all obtained from the same sample, sequenced in a study of identical twins. TCRdb re-derived calls from the 5' RACE reads in MiXCR, one entry per CDR3 protein. Among roughly 230,000 distinct CDR3 sequences listed, 6.5% to 9.5% were seen once. The sample also formed part of further work on yellow fever vaccine responses in identical twins.

The specimen was CD8+ T cells sorted from blood. The source is a young woman in good health.

The chain couples TRBV5-4 to TRBJ1-1, with D possibly TRBD1 on 6 matching bases. The CDR3 has 14 amino acids. V was clipped by 3 bases and J by 3 bases, with 12 bases between them. Germline V gives CDR1 SGHNT, CDR2 YYREEE (reference sequence). CDR3 sequence: CASSSDSQDTEAFF. The CDR3, as DNA: TGTGCCAGCAGCTCGGACAGTCAGGACACTGAAGCTTTCTTT.

This clonotype was detected ten times or more. V gene TRBV27 combines with J gene TRBJ2-7, with 11 bases lining up with TRBD1. After removal of 0 bases from V and 2 bases from J, the junction contained 3 bases not matched to a gene. This CDR3 has 16 amino acids. Germline-derived CDR1 and CDR2 are MNHEY and SMNVEV (reference sequence). The CDR3 coding sequence is TGTGCCAGCAGTTTATCCCCGGGACAGGGGGCCTACGAGCAGTACTTC. Amino acids: CASSLSPGQGAYEQYF.

V usage is TRBV14 and J usage is TRBJ2-5; D call uncertain. The CDR3 runs to 13 residues. From germline, CDR1 is SGHDN and CDR2 FVKESK. The V gene lost 2 bases and the J gene lost 4 bases, with 8 bases spanning the gap. The CDR3 sequence: CASSQTIPETQYF. The CDR3 DNA reads TGTGCCAGCAGCCAAACTATCCCAGAGACCCAGTACTTC.

This clonotype appeared many times. The rearrangement uses TRBV27 and TRBJ2-7; 7 bases map to TRBD1. Germline V gene lookup returns CDR1 MNHEY and CDR2 SMNVEV (reference sequence). This CDR3 has 14 amino acids. V was clipped by 3 bases and J by 3 bases; unmatched bases: 5. The CDR3 bases are TGTGCCAGCAGTTTCCCGGGACAGTTCTACGAGCAGTACTTC. Residues: CASSFPGQFYEQYF.

This clonotype appeared a few times. The chain is built from TRBV9 and TRBJ1-1, with D unresolved. The V gene's germline CDR1 is SGDLS and CDR2 YYNGEE. Trimming left V 6 bases short and J 0 bases short, with 15 bases between. CDR3 size: 15 residues. Here the CDR3 DNA reads TGTGCCAGCACCTTATATCCGGGGTTGAACACTGAAGCTTTCTTT. The encoded protein is CASTLYPGLNTEAFF.

Here the CDR3 DNA reads TGCAGTGCTAGCGGGTCTTCCTTGAACACCGGGGAGCTGTTTTTT. Translated, it gives CSASGSSLNTGELFF. The chain has TRBV20-1 and TRBJ2-2; D is ambiguous. This CDR3 spans 15 amino acids. Germline V gene sequence: CDR1 DFQATT, CDR2 SNEGSKA (reference sequence). Trimming took 3 bases from V and 1 from J, leaving 12 bases between them.

This clonotype was counted at least ten times. This chain links TRBV6-2 or TRBV6-3 with TRBJ2-7; D is unclear. The CDR3 covers 14 residues. V was trimmed by 2 bases and J by 2 bases, leaving 10 bases between them. CDR1 MNHEY and CDR2 SVGEGT come from the germline V gene. The CDR3 loop is CASSYIETPYEQYF. CDR3 nucleotides: TGTGCCAGCAGTTACATCGAGACACCCTACGAGCAGTACTTC.

This clonotype has more than one count but fewer than ten. The chain is built from TRBV10-3 and TRBJ1-1; D not resolved. Looked up from germline, CDR1 is ENHRY and CDR2 is SYGVKD. V lost 0 bases and J lost 8, with 7 bases in between. This CDR3 comprises 12 residues. The CDR3 coding sequence is TGTGCCATCAGTGAGTCTGGAGAGGAAGCTTTCTTT. Amino acids: CAISESGEEAFF.

DNA of the CDR3: TGTGCCAGCAGCCAAGGGGGGATGGGGGGCAAGGAGACCCAGTACTTC. Protein sequence: CASSQGGMGGKETQYF. The V gene is TRBV3-1, the J gene TRBJ2-5; either TRBD1 or TRBD2 may fit D (6 bases each). The CDR3 contains 16 residues. Trimming shortened V by 1 base and J by 5 bases, and 17 bases separated the two germline ends. Germline loops: CDR1 LGHDT, CDR2 YNNKEL (reference sequence).

The chain links TRBV4-2 to TRBJ2-7; either TRBD1 or TRBD2 may supply D (5 bases each). The V gene's germline CDR1 is LGHNA and CDR2 YNFKEQ. V lost 1 base to trimming and J lost 3 bases, with 22 bases between them. The CDR3 runs 18 residues. The DNA of the CDR3 is TGTGCCAGCAGCCAAGGCGCCTCCCGGGGCTACAGCAACTACGAGCAGTACTTC. It yields the protein CASSQGASRGYSNYEQYF.

This clonotype has only a few counts. The chain combines TRBV20-1 with TRBJ1-6; no clear D. The CDR3 is 14 amino acids. V lost 1 base and J lost 4, with 8 bases in between. Germline V lookup: CDR1 DFQATT, CDR2 SNEGSKA (reference sequence). CDR3 amino acids: CSARGPVYNSPLHF. Here the CDR3 DNA reads TGCAGTGCTAGAGGGCCGGTTTATAATTCACCCCTCCACTTT.